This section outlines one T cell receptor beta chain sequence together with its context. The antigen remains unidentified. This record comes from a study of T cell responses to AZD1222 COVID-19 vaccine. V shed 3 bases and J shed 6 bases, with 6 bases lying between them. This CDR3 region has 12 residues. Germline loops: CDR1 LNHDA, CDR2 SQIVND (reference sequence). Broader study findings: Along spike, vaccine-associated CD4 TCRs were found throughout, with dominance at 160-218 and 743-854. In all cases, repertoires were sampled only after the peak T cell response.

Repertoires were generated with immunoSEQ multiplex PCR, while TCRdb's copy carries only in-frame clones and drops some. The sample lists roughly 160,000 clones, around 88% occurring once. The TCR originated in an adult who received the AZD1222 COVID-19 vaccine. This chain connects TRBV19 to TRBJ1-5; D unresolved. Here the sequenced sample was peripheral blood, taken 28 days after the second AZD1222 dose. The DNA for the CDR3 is TGTGCCAGTAGTATTGGGATTCAGCCCCAGCATTTT. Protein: CASSIGIQPQHF.